The 15 T cell receptor beta chains given below trace back to one sample, sequenced in a study of OX40 agonist ivuxolimab in advanced cancers. The data were produced by immunoSEQ multiplex PCR, yet TCRdb's version contains in-frame clones alone and is incomplete. The data contain roughly 80,000 clones, approximately 85% of them singletons. The source was CD4+ or CD8+ T cells sorted from blood, collected in a trial of the OX40 agonist ivuxolimab. The origin of the receptors is an adult with an advanced solid tumor such as melanoma, head and neck, liver or kidney cancer.

CDR3 nucleotides: TGTGCCAGCAGCCTTAGCGGGAGCACAGAGACCCAGTACTTC. Translated, it gives CASSLSGSTETQYF. This rearrangement joins TRBV9 to TRBJ2-5, with 9 bases lining up with TRBD2. V was clipped by 4 bases and J by 4 bases; unmatched bases: 5. Germline V CDR1 and CDR2: SGDLS, YYNGEE. CDR3 length equals 14 residues.

V and J are TRBV7-2 and TRBJ2-5, with 15 bases matching TRBD2. The CDR3 contains 17 residues. After removal of 5 bases from V and 0 bases from J, the junction contained 4 bases not matched to a gene. Germline-derived CDR1 and CDR2 are SGHTA and FQGNSA. As DNA, the CDR3 is TGTGCCAGCAGCACCGGGACTAGCGGGGGGAACCAAGAGACCCAGTACTTC. Its translation: CASSTGTSGGNQETQYF.

This rearrangement joins TRBV9 to TRBJ2-5; 10 bases are a match to TRBD2. The germline V gene encodes CDR1 SGDLS and CDR2 YYNGEE. This CDR3 spans 16 amino acids. Trimming at V came to 3 bases and at J to 2 bases, leaving 7 bases not matched to a gene. CDR3 sequence: CASSADVSGGQETQYF. As DNA, the CDR3 is TGTGCCAGCAGCGCAGATGTTAGCGGGGGGCAAGAGACCCAGTACTTC.

V usage is TRBV5-5 and J usage is TRBJ2-7, with a tentative D call TRBD1 (6 bases). The CDR3 has 14 residues. V lost 4 bases and J lost 0, with 11 bases in between. CDR1 and CDR2 from the germline V gene are SGHKS and YYEKEE (reference sequence). CDR3 DNA sequence: TGTGCCAGCAGCCTTACAGGGAACTCCTACGAGCAGTACTTC. Protein: CASSLTGNSYEQYF.

The chain employs TRBV7-3 and TRBJ2-2, with a weak D call TRBD1 (5 bases). CDR1 is SGHTA, CDR2 FQGTGA, per germline. V lost 5 bases, J lost 1 base, and 11 bases lay in between. The CDR3 extends over 15 amino acids. The DNA for the CDR3 is TGTGCCAGCAGCGGTGGCAGGGAGAACACCGGGGAGCTGTTTTTT. It translates to CASSGGRENTGELFF. Full variable domain (outside the CDR3, taken from reference TRBV7-3 and TRBJ2-2): GAGVSQTPSNKVTEKGKYVELRCDPISGHTALYWYRQSLGQGPEFLIYFQGTGAADDSGLPNDRFFAVRPEGSVSTLKIQRTERGDSAVYLCASSGGRENTGELFFGEGSRLTVL.

The rearrangement joins TRBV5-1 to TRBJ2-1; a weak D match, TRBD2 (5 bases). The CDR3 has 19 amino acids. V lost 3 bases to trimming and J lost 0 bases, with 22 bases between them. Germline V CDR1 and CDR2: SGHRS, YFSETQ. The CDR3 sequence is CASSSGLPPSLSSYNEQFF. The CDR3 nucleotides are TGCGCCAGCAGCTCCGGACTGCCCCCTTCCCTTAGCTCCTACAATGAGCAGTTCTTC. The full variable domain, with the rest looked up from reference TRBV5-1 and TRBJ2-1, is KAGVTQTPRYLIKTRGQQVTLSCSPISGHRSVSWYQQTPGQGLQFLFEYFSETQRNKGNFPGRFSGRQFSNSRSEMNVSTLELGDSALYLCASSSGLPPSLSSYNEQFFGPGTRLTVL.

In its sample, this clone was seen a few times. No DNA is shown, since the ends of the CDR3 on it are uncertain; the CDR3 is the one TCRdb lists. Different DNA sequences within this sample yield the same CDR3. The V call is TRBV6-5, the J call TRBJ2-2; the table's D call of TRBD1 was not tested on the DNA. Per the germline V gene, CDR1 is MNHEY and CDR2 is SVGAGI. Termini included, the CDR3 measures 14 amino acids. CDR3 sequence: CASILDRNTGELFF.

The chain recombines TRBV30 with TRBJ1-6; D is unclear. Germline loops: CDR1 GTSNPN, CDR2 SVGIG (reference sequence). The CDR3 totals 14 residues. Trimming shortened V by 0 bases and J by 5 bases, and 8 bases separated the two germline ends. This CDR3 reads CAWSVKGDNSPLHF. CDR3 bases: TGTGCCTGGAGTGTTAAGGGAGATAATTCACCCCTCCACTTT.

The chain joins TRBV7-3 to TRBJ2-1; TRBD2 matches at 10 bases. The CDR3 has 16 amino acids. Germline V gene lookup returns CDR1 SGHTA and CDR2 FQGTGA. V lost 5 bases to trimming and J lost 8 bases; unmatched junction nucleotides: 12. CDR3 protein: CASSLRPAGGPDEQFF. The CDR3 DNA reads TGTGCCAGCAGCCTAAGACCAGCGGGGGGGCCAGATGAGCAGTTCTTC. The full variable domain, in which reference TRBV7-3 and TRBJ2-1 provide the parts outside the CDR3, is GAGVSQTPSNKVTEKGKYVELRCDPISGHTALYWYRQSLGQGPEFLIYFQGTGAADDSGLPNDRFFAVRPEGSVSTLKIQRTERGDSAVYLCASSLRPAGGPDEQFFGPGTRLTVL.

J is TRBJ1-1 and V is TRBV2; 10 nucleotides line up with TRBD1. The V and J ends lost 5 bases and 3 bases, in that order; junction bases with no gene match: 12. The CDR3 has 17 residues. The germline CDR1 and CDR2 sequences are SNHLY and FYNNEI. Written as DNA, the CDR3 is TGTGCCAGCAGTTTTTCTACGACAGGGGGCAGGGACACTGAAGCTTTCTTT. Translated: CASSFSTTGGRDTEAFF.

CDR3 nucleotides: TGTGCCAGCAGCGTAGAGGGTCTCGAAGGCACTGGAAACACCATATATTTT. Translating it yields CASSVEGLEGTGNTIYF. V and J are TRBV9 and TRBJ1-3; D uncertain. The CDR3 length is 17 residues. V lost 0 bases and J lost 2, with 15 bases in between. Germline V lookup: CDR1 SGDLS, CDR2 YYNGEE. Supplemented by reference TRBV9 and TRBJ1-3, the full variable domain reads DSGVTQTPKHLITATGQRVTLRCSPRSGDLSVYWYQQSLDQGLQFLIQYYNGEERAKGNILERFSAQQFPDLHSELNLSSLELGDSALYFCASSVEGLEGTGNTIYFGEGSWLTVV.

This sequence joins TRBV28 and TRBJ1-5; tentative D call: TRBD1 (6 bases). Deletions cut 7 bases from V and 1 base from J, with 17 bases between. Germline-derived CDR1 and CDR2 are MDHEN and SYDVKM. The length of the CDR3 is 16 residues. CDR3: CASTNRGGGSNQPQHF. Written as DNA, the CDR3 is TGTGCCAGCACCAACCGCGGGGGGGGCAGCAATCAGCCCCAGCATTTT.

This clone was recorded only once. The V and J genes are TRBV6-5 and TRBJ2-4; 7 positions match TRBD1. In germline, CDR1 is MNHEY, CDR2 SVGAGI. This CDR3 is 14 amino acids long. V lost 2 bases to trimming and J lost 3 bases; unmatched junction nucleotides: 1. CDR3 in DNA: TGTGCCAGCAGTTACAGGGACAGCAAAAACATTCAGTACTTC. Its translation: CASSYRDSKNIQYF.

In its sample, this clone was seen once. The gene calls are TRBV14 and TRBJ2-4; maybe TRBD1 (5 bases). V shed 2 bases and J shed 5 bases, with 13 bases lying between them. CDR3 length: 15 amino acids. Germline CDR1 is SGHDN and CDR2 is FVKESK. The CDR3 sequence: CASSQSGLEQNIQYF. CDR3 DNA: TGTGCCAGCAGCCAATCAGGGTTGGAGCAAAACATTCAGTACTTC. The full variable domain, its missing parts supplied by reference TRBV14 and TRBJ2-4, is EAGVTQFPSHSVIEKGQTVTLRCDPISGHDNLYWYRRVMGKEIKFLLHFVKESKQDESGMPNNRFLAERTGGTYSTLKVQPAELEDSGVYFCASSQSGLEQNIQYFGAGTRLSVL.

The V call is TRBV5-4, the J call TRBJ2-1, with 9 bases identical to TRBD1. CDR1 is SGHNT, CDR2 YYREEE, per germline (reference sequence). The CDR3 covers 14 residues. Losses at the gene ends were 4 bases for V and 12 bases for J; bases not matched to a gene: 11. The CDR3: CASSADYRGQRQFF. CDR3 DNA sequence: TGTGCCAGCAGCGCGGACTACAGGGGGCAAAGGCAGTTCTTC.